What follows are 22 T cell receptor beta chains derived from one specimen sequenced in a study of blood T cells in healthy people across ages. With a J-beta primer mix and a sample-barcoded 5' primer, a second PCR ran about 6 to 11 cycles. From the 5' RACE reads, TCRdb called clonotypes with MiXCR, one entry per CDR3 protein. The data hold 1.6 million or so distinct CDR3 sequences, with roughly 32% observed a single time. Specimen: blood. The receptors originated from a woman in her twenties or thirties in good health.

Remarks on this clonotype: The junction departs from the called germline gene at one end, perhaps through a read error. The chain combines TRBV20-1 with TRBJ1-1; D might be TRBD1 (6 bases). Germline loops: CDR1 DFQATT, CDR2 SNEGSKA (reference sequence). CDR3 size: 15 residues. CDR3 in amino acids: CSARPGRGRGTEGFF. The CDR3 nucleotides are TGCAGTGCTAGGCCCGGGCGGGGGCGGGGCACTGAAGGTTTCTTT.

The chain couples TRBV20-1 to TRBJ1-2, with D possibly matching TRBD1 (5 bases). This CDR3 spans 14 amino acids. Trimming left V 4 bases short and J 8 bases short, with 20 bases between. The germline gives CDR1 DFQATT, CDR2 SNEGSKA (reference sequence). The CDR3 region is CSAKPTALGGGYTF. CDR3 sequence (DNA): TGCAGTGCTAAACCGACAGCGCTAGGTGGAGGCTACACCTTC.

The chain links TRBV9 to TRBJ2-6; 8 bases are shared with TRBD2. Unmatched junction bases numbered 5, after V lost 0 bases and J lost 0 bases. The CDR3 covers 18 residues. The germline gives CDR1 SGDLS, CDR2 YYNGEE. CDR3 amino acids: CASSVGAGALSGANVLTF. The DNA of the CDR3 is TGTGCCAGCAGCGTAGGAGCGGGGGCCCTCTCTGGGGCCAACGTCCTGACTTTC.

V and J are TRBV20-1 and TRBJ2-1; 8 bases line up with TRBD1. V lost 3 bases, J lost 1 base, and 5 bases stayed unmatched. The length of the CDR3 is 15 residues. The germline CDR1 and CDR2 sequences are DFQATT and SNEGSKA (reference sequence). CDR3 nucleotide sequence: TGCAGTGCTAGGGATACAGGGGGATCCTACAATGAGCAGTTCTTC. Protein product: CSARDTGGSYNEQFF.

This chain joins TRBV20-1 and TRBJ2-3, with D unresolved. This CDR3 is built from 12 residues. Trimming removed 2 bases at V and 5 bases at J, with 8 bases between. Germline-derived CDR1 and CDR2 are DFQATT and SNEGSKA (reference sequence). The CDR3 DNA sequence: TGCAGTGCTAGACTAGTGGGAGATACGCAGTATTTT. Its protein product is CSARLVGDTQYF.

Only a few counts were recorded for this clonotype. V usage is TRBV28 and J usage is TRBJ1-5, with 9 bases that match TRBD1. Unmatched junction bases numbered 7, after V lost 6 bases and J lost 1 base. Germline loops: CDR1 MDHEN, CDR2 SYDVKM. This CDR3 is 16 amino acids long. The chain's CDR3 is CASRFPGQGSNQPQHF. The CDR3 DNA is TGTGCCAGCAGATTCCCGGGACAGGGAAGCAATCAGCCCCAGCATTTT.

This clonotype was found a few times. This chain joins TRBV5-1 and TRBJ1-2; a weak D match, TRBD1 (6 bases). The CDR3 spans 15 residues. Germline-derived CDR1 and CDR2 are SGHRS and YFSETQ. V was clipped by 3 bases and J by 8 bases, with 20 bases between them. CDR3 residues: CASSSGDSGAGGYTF. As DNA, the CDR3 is TGCGCCAGCAGCTCCGGAGATTCAGGGGCTGGAGGCTACACCTTC.

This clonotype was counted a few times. CDR3 coding DNA: TGCAGTGCTAGCAGCCCCACAGACAATTTCTACGGCTATGGCTACACCTTC. Translation: CSASSPTDNFYGYGYTF. The V and J genes are TRBV20-1 and TRBJ1-2; D is unclear. There are 17 residues in the CDR3. V lost 3 bases to trimming and J lost 4 bases, with 24 bases between them. Germline values: CDR1 DFQATT, CDR2 SNEGSKA (reference sequence).

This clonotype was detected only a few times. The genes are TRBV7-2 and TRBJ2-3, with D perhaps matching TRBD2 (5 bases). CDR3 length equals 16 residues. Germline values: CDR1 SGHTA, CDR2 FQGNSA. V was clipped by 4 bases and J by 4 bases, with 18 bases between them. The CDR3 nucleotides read TGTGCCAGCAGCTCAGGCCGGCGTCTGAGGGCAGATACGCAGTATTTT. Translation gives CASSSGRRLRADTQYF.

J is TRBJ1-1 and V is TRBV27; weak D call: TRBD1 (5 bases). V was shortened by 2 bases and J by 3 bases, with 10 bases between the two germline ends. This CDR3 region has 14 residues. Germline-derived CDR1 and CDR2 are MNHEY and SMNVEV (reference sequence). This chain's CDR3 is CASSLNRGYTEAFF. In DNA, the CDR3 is TGTGCCAGCAGTTTAAATAGGGGCTACACTGAAGCTTTCTTT.

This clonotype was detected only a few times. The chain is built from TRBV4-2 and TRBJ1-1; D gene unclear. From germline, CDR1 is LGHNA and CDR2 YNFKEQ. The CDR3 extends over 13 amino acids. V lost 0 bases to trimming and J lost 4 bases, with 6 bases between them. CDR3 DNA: TGTGCCAGCAGCCAAGAGAAGGCCACTGAAGCTTTCTTT. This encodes CASSQEKATEAFF.

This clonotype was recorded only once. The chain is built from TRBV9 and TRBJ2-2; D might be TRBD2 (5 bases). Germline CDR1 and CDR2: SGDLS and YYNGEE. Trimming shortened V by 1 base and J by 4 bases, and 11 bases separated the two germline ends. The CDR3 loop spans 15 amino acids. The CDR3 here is CASSVRGLRTGELFF. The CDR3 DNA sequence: TGTGCCAGCAGCGTAAGAGGACTTCGCACCGGGGAGCTGTTTTTT.

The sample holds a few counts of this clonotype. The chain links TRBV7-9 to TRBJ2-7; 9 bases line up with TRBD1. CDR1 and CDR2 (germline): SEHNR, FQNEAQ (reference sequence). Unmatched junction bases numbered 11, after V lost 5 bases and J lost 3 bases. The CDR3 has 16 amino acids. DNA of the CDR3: TGTGCCAGCAGCCCACCCCCGGGACAGGGATTCTACGAGCAGTACTTC. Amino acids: CASSPPPGQGFYEQYF.

CDR3 DNA sequence: TGCAGTGCTAGAGATCCGGCCCACCTTAACTATGGCTACACCTTC. Translated: CSARDPAHLNYGYTF. This chain links TRBV20-1 with TRBJ1-2; unclear D gene. CDR1 is DFQATT and CDR2 is SNEGSKA in the germline V gene (reference sequence). The V end was cut by 0 bases, the J end by 1 base, with 12 bases between. This CDR3 spans 15 amino acids.

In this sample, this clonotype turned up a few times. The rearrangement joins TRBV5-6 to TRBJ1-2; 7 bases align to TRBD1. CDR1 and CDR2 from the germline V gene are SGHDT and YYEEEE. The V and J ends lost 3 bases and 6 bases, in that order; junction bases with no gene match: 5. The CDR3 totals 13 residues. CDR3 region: CASSSTTGNGYTF. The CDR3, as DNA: TGTGCCAGCAGCTCGACGACAGGGAATGGCTACACCTTC.

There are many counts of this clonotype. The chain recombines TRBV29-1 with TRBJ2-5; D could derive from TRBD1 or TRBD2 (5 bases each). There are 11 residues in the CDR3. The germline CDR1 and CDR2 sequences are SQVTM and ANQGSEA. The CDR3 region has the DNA TGCAGTCACCTAGTTCGGGGCACCCAGTACTTC. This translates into CSHLVRGTQYF.

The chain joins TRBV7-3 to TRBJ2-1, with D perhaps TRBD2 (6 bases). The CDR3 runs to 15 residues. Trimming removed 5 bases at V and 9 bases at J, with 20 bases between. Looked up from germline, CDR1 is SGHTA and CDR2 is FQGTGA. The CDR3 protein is CASSPGLIGLGEQFF. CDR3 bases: TGTGCCAGCAGCCCCGGACTAATTGGTTTGGGTGAGCAGTTCTTC.

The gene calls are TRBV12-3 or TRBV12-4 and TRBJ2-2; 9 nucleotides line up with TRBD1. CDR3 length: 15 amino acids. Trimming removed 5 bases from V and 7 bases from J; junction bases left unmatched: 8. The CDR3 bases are TGTGCCAGCAGTCCTTCCGGGACAGGGATCGGGGAGCTGTTTTTT. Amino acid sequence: CASSPSGTGIGELFF.

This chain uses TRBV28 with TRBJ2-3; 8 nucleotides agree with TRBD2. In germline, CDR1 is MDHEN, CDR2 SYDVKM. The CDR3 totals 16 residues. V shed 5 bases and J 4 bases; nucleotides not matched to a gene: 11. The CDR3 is CASSPPGRGAADTQYF. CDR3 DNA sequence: TGTGCCAGCAGTCCCCCCGGGCGGGGGGCCGCAGATACGCAGTATTTT.

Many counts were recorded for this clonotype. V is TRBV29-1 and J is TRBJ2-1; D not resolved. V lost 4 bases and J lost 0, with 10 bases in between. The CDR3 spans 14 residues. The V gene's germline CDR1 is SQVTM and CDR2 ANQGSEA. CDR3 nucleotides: TGCAGCGTTGTGGCGGATAGCTCCTACAATGAGCAGTTCTTC. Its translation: CSVVADSSYNEQFF.

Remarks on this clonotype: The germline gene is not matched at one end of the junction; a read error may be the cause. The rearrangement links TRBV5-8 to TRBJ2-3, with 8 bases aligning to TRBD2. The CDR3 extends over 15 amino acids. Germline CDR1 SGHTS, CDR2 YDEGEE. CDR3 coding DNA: TGTGTCAGCAGCCTGGGGACTAGAGGCACAGATACGCAGTATTTT. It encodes CVSSLGTRGTDTQYF.

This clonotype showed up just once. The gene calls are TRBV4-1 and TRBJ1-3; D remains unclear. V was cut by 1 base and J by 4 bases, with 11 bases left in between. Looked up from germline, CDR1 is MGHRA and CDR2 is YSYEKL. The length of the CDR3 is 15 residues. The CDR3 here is CASSQGRREGNTIYF. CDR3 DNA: TGCGCCAGCAGCCAAGGCCGCCGGGAGGGAAACACCATATATTTT.